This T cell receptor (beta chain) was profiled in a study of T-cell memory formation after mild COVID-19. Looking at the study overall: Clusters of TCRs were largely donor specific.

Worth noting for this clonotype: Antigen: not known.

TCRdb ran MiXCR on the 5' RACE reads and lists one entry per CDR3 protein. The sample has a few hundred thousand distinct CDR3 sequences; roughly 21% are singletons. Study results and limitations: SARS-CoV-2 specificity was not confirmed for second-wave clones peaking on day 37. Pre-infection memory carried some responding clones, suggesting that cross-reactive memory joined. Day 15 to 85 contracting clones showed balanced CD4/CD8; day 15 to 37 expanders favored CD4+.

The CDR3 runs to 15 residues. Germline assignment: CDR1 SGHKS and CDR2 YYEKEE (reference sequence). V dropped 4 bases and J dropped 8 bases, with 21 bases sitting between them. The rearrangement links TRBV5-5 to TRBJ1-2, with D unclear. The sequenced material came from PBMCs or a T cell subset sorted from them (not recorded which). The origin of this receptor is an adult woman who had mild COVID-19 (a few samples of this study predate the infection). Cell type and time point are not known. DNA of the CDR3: TGTGCCAGCAGCCCGAGTCACGACACACTAGCGGGCTACACCTTC. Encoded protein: CASSPSHDTLAGYTF.